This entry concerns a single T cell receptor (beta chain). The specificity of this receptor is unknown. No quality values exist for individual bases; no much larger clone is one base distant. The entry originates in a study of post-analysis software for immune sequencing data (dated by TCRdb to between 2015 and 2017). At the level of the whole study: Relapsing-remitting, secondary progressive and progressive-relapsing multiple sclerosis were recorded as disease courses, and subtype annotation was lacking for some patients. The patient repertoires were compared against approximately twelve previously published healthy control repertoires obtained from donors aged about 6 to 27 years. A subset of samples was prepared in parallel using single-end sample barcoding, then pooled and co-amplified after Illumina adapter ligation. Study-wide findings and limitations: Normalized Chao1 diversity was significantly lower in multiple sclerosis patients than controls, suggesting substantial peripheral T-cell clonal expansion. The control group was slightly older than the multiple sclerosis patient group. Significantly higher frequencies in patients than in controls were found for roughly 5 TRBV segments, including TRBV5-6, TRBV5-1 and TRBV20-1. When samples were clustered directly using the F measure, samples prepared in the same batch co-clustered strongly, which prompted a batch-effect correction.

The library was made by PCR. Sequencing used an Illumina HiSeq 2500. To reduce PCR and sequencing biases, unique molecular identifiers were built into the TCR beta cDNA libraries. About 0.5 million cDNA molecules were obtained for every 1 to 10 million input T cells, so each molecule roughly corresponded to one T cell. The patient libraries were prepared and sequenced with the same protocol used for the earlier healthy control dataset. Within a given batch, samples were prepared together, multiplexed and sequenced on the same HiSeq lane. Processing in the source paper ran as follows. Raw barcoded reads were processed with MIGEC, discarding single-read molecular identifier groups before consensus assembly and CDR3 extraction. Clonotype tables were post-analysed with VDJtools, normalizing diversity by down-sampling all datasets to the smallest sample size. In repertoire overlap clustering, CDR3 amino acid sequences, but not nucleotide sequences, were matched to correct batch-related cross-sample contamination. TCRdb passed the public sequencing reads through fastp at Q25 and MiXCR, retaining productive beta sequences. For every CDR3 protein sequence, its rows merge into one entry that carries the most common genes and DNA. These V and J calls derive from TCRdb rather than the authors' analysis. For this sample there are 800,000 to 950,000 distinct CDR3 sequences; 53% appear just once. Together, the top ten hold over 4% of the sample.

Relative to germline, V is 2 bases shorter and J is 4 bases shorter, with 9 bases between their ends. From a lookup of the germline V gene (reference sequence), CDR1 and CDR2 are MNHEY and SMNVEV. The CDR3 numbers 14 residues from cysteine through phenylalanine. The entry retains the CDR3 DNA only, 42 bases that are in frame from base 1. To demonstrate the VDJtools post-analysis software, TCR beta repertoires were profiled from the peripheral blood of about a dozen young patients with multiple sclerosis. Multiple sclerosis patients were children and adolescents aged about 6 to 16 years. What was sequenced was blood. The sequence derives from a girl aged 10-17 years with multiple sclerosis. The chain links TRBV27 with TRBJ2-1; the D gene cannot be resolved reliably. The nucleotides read TGTGCCAGCAGTTTAACAGATAATTACAATGAGCAGTTCTTC. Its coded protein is CASSLTDNYNEQFF.